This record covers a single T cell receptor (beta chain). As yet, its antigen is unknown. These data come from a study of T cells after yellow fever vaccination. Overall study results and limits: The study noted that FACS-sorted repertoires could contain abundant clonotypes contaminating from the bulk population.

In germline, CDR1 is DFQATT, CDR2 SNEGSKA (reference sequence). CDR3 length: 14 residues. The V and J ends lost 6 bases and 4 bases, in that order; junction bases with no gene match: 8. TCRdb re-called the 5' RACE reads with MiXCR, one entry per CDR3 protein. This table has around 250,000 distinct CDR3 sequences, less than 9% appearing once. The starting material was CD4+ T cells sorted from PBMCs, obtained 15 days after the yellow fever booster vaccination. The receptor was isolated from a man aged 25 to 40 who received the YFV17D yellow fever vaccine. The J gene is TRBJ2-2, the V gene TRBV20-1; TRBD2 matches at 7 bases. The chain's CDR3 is CSAPSSGPTGELFF. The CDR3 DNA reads TGCAGTGCGCCCTCTAGCGGCCCCACCGGGGAGCTGTTTTTT.